The present entry profiles one T cell receptor beta chain with its context. This sample stems from a study of blood T cell repertoires in COVID-19. Overall study context: The United States, Italy and Spain were the sources of the acute and convalescent COVID-19 samples.

Profiled with immunoSEQ multiplex PCR; TCRdb holds only in-frame clones, not every one. The sample lists around 120,000 clones; around 81% were seen once. The CDR3 loop spans 15 amino acids. The germline CDR1 and CDR2 sequences are KGHSH and LQKENI. After removal of 5 bases from V and 1 base from J, the junction contained 4 bases not matched to a gene. Sequenced input: peripheral blood. The TCR was taken from a man in his 70s with acute or convalescent COVID-19. The chain links TRBV18 to TRBJ1-5, with 8 bases identical to TRBD1. The CDR3 sequence is CASSFQGASNQPQHF. The CDR3 nucleotides read TGTGCCAGCTCATTTCAGGGGGCGAGCAATCAGCCCCAGCATTTT.